This TCR beta chain was observed in a study of vaccination and CD4 T cells after COVID-19. Cultured CD4+ T cell DNA underwent sequencing with the Oncomine TCR Beta short-read assay. MiXCR was run by TCRdb on the PCR reads, yielding one entry per CDR3 protein. The table has more than 15,000 distinct CDR3 sequences, approximately 31% seen once. There are 16 residues in the CDR3. Germline values: CDR1 MNHEY, CDR2 SMNVEV (reference sequence). Germline trimming cut 7 bases from V and 3 bases from J; bases unmatched to any gene: 9. In this sample, this clonotype turned up a few times. Its target is unknown. Treatment noted: roughly nine-day PBMC culture with coronavirus spike peptide pools or control peptides (ViraFEST assay). General study findings and limits: For convalescent patients, a median about 86% of reactive clones surfaced exclusively after vaccination. Relatively few convalescent patients were studied; early post-infection timepoints were not included.

Sequenced sample: cultured CD4+ T cells from blood. V usage is TRBV27 and J usage is TRBJ2-1; the match to TRBD2 covers 10 bases. This TCR was recovered from a human donor with COVID-19. CDR3 region: CASTSSGGRLYNEQFF. The DNA for the CDR3 is TGTGCCAGCACCTCTAGCGGGGGACGACTCTACAATGAGCAGTTCTTC.